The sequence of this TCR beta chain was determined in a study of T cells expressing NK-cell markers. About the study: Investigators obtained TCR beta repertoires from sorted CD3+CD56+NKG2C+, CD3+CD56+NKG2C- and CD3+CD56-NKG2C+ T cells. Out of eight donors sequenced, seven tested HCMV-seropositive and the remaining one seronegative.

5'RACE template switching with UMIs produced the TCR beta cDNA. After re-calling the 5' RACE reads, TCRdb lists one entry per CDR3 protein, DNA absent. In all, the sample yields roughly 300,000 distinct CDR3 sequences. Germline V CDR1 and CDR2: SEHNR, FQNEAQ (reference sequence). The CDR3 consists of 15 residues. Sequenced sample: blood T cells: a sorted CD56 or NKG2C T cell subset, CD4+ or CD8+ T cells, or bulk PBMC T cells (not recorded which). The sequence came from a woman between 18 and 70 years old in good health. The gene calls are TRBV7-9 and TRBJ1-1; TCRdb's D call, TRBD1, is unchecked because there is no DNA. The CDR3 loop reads CASSFGTGKVTEAFF.